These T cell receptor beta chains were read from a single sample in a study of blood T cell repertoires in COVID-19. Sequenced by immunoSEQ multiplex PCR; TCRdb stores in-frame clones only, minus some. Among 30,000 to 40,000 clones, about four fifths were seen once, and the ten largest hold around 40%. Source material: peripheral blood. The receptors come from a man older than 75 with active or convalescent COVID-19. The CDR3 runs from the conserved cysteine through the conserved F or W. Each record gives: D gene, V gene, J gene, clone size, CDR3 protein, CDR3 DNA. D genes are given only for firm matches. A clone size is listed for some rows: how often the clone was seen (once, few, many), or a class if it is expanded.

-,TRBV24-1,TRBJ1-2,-,CATSDHPTEGYTF,TGTGCCACCAGTGACCACCCCACAGAGGGCTACACCTTC
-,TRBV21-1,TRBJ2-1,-,CASSKEQETYNEQFF,TGTGCCAGCAGCAAAGAACAGGAGACCTACAATGAGCAGTTCTTC
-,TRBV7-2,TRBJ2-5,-,CASSLGGSPRETQYF,TGTGCCAGCAGCTTAGGGGGCAGTCCACGAGAGACCCAGTACTTC
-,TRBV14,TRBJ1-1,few,CASSQDPPRAMNTEAFF,TGTGCCAGCAGCCAAGATCCCCCCAGGGCGATGAACACTGAAGCTTTCTTT
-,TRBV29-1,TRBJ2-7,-,CSVLGQGRSYEQYF,TGCAGCGTTCTAGGGCAGGGCCGTTCCTACGAGCAGTACTTC
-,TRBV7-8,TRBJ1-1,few,CASSLYRGSTEAFF,TGTGCCAGCAGCTTATATAGGGGAAGCACTGAAGCTTTCTTT
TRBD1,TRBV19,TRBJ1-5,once,CASSGDRGYQPQHF,TGTGCCAGTAGTGGGGACAGGGGTTATCAGCCCCAGCATTTT
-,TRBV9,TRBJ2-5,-,CASSPMTSETQYF,TGTGCCAGCAGCCCCATGACTAGTGAGACCCAGTACTTC
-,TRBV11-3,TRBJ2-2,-,CASSLGPARAGELFF,TGTGCCAGCAGCTTGGGGCCCGCTAGGGCCGGGGAGCTGTTTTTT
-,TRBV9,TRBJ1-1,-,CASSVAGNSVNTEAFF,TGTGCCAGCAGCGTAGCCGGGAACAGTGTGAACACTGAAGCTTTCTTT
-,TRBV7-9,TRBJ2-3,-,CASSLAEGDTQYF,TGTGCCAGCAGCTTAGCGGAGGGGGATACGCAGTATTTT
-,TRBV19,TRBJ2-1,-,CASSLKHLNEQFF,TGTGCCAGTAGTTTGAAACACCTCAATGAGCAGTTCTTC
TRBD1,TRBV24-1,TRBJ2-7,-,CATSGHRTGVEQYF,TGTGCCACCAGTGGGCACAGGACAGGGGTCGAGCAGTACTTC
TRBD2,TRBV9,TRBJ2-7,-,CASSSSGTSSKEQYF,TGTGCCAGCAGCTCCTCCGGGACTAGTTCCAAAGAGCAGTACTTC
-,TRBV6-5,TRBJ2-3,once,CASSYAGPEVDTQYF,TGTGCCAGCAGTTACGCAGGTCCGGAGGTAGATACGCAGTATTTT
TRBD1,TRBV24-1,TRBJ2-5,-,CATSDLGTGRETQYF,TGTGCCACCAGTGATTTGGGGACAGGGAGAGAGACCCAGTACTTC
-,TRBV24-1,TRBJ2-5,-,CATSPGRGAVQETQYF,TGTGCCACCAGTCCTGGGCGGGGCGCGGTCCAAGAGACCCAGTACTTC
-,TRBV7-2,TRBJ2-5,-,CATSRGRLETQYF,TGTGCCACCTCGCGGGGGCGTCTAGAGACCCAGTACTTC
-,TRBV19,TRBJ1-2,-,CASSSSRPFYGYTF,TGTGCCAGTAGTTCCTCCAGGCCCTTCTATGGCTACACCTTC
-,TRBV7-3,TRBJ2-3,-,CASSLTLFDTDTQYF,TGTGCCAGCAGCTTAACCCTATTCGACACAGATACGCAGTATTTT
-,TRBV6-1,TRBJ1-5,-,CASSGGLLGADQPQHF,TGTGCCAGCAGTGGGGGCCTGTTGGGGGCGGATCAGCCCCAGCATTTT
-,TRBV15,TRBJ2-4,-,CATGGQPKNIQYF,TGTGCCACCGGTGGACAGCCCAAAAACATTCAGTACTTC
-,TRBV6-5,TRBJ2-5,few,CASRGVGQSQETQYF,TGTGCCAGCAGGGGGGTCGGACAGAGCCAAGAGACCCAGTACTTC
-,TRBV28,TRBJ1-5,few,CASSFPGQSLYSNQPQHF,TGTGCCAGCAGTTTCCCTGGACAGTCTCTTTATAGCAATCAGCCCCAGCATTTT
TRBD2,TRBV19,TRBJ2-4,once,CASSFFSGGAKNIQYF,TGTGCCAGTAGTTTTTTTAGCGGGGGCGCCAAAAACATTCAGTACTTC
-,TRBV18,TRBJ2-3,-,CASSGEVNTDTQYF,TGTGCCAGCTCAGGGGAGGTTAACACAGATACGCAGTATTTT
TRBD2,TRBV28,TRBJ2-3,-,CASTSLLAGGEWGTDTQYF,TGTGCCAGCACTTCCCTACTAGCGGGAGGTGAATGGGGCACAGATACGCAGTATTTT
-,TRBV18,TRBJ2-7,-,CASSPDSAREQYF,TGTGCCAGCTCACCCGACAGCGCTCGCGAGCAGTACTTC
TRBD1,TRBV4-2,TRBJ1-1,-,CASSQGTGAMNTEAFF,TGTGCCAGCAGCCAAGGGACAGGGGCCATGAACACTGAAGCTTTCTTT
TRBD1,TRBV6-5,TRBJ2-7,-,CASPGQGYEQYF,TGTGCCAGTCCGGGACAGGGCTACGAGCAGTACTTC
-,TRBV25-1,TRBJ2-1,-,CASSTTGKGINEQFF,TGTGCCAGCAGTACTACAGGGAAAGGTATCAATGAGCAGTTCTTC
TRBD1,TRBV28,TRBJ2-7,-,CASSPGQATYEQYF,TGTGCCAGCAGCCCGGGACAGGCTACCTACGAGCAGTACTTC
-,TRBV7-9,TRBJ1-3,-,CASSSPGFSGNTIYF,TGTGCCAGCAGCTCCCCAGGGTTCTCTGGAAACACCATATATTTT
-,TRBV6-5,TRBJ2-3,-,CASSYGLASSTDTQYF,TGTGCCAGCAGTTACGGTCTAGCGAGCAGCACAGATACGCAGTATTTT
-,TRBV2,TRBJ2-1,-,CASSEQDSYNEQFF,TGTGCCAGCAGTGAACAGGACAGTTACAATGAGCAGTTCTTC
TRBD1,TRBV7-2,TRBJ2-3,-,CASTRTGVTDTQYF,TGTGCCAGCACGAGGACAGGAGTCACAGATACGCAGTATTTT
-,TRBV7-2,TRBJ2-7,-,CASSHTGTQTYEQYF,TGTGCCAGCAGTCATACCGGGACTCAGACCTACGAGCAGTACTTC
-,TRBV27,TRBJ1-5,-,CASSYDLFGPQHF,TGTGCCAGCAGCTATGATCTTTTTGGGCCCCAGCATTTT
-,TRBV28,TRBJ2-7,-,CASRPVGGVGYEQYF,TGTGCCAGCAGGCCCGTAGGGGGGGTTGGCTACGAGCAGTACTTC
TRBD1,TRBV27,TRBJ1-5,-,CASSTQGAGQPQHF,TGTGCCAGCAGCACCCAGGGGGCAGGTCAGCCCCAGCATTTT
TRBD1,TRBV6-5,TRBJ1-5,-,CASRQGVGTPQHF,TGTGCCAGCCGGCAGGGGGTAGGGACGCCCCAGCATTTT
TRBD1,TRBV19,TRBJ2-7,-,CACRRQGDYEQYF,TGTGCTTGTCGGCGGCAGGGGGACTACGAGCAGTACTTC
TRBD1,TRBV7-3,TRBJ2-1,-,CASSLGTVNEQFF,TGTGCCAGCAGCTTAGGGACAGTCAATGAGCAGTTCTTC
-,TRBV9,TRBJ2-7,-,CASSPQGGVAVYEQYF,TGTGCCAGCAGCCCCCAAGGAGGAGTCGCGGTATACGAGCAGTACTTC
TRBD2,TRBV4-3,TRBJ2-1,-,CASSPSSGGLYNEQFF,TGCGCCAGCAGCCCCTCTAGCGGGGGCCTCTACAATGAGCAGTTCTTC
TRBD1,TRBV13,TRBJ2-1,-,CASRVGQGDWNEQFF,TGTGCCAGCAGGGTGGGACAGGGGGACTGGAATGAGCAGTTCTTC
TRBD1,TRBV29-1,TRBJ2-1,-,CSVDRGYNEQFF,TGCAGCGTGGACAGGGGGTACAATGAGCAGTTCTTC